This TCR beta chain was sequenced during a study of cytomegalovirus exposure and HLA in healthy donors. Notes on the study in general: HLA alleles showed associations with 16,951 TCR beta sequences in a later analysis, at a 0.05 false discovery rate. Analyzed later, association rates of TCRs varied across HLA loci, with DRB1 most and HLA-C fewest.

This clone was counted between two and nine times. Its antigen is unknown. Nominally healthy donors were sampled, though unrecorded immune exposures were likely. Researchers ran the PCR with 60 Vbeta and 13 Jbeta primers. The method was immunoSEQ multiplex PCR; TCRdb's version includes in-frame clones alone and lacks a portion of them. The sample consists of 100,000 to 150,000 clones, 15% to 20% of them appearing once. This CDR3 is 13 amino acids long. Trimming left V 0 bases short and J 4 bases short, with 7 bases between. Germline V gives CDR1 MNHNY, CDR2 SVGAGI (reference sequence). The TCR sequence derives from a female donor in good health and CMV-seropositive. The V and J genes are TRBV6-6 and TRBJ2-7; no reliable D call. Source material: PBMCs. The CDR3 sequence: CASSYSPSYEQYF. The CDR3 bases are TGTGCCAGCAGTTACTCCCCCAGTTACGAGCAGTACTTC.